A single sample gave rise to the 21 T cell receptor beta chains below, sequenced in a study of shared clonotypes between healthy human individuals. Assay: immunoSEQ multiplex PCR; the TCRdb copy retains only in-frame clones and omits some. The sample has about 2.2 million clones, roughly 95% seen once. CD45RO-negative, CCR7-selected cells formed the naive CD8 fraction, which excluded terminally differentiated effector memory CD45RA+ cells. Source material: naive CD8+ T cells from PBMCs. The source is a man younger than 30 in good health. Some clones in this sample may be carry-over from other donors' samples.

This chain links TRBV4-1 with TRBJ2-7; the D is unclear. The CDR3 extends over 13 amino acids. V was cut by 3 bases and J by 3 bases, with 9 bases left in between. Germline V gene data show CDR1 as MGHRA and CDR2 as YSYEKL. CDR3 bases: TGCGCCAGCAGCCATGGCGGCTTCTACGAGCAGTACTTC. This translates into CASSHGGFYEQYF.

The CDR3: CASSERGHYEQYF. CDR3 DNA sequence: TGTGCCAGCAGTGAACGGGGCCACTACGAGCAGTACTTC. This chain links TRBV6-1 with TRBJ2-7; either TRBD1 or TRBD2 may fit D (5 bases each). V was cut by 2 bases and J by 3 bases, with 8 bases left in between. This CDR3 is 13 amino acids long. In germline, CDR1 is MNHNS, CDR2 SASEGT.

This clone is a singleton in its sample. J is TRBJ1-2 and V is TRBV6-1; 8 bases match TRBD1. The length of the CDR3 is 15 residues. Losses at the gene ends were 3 bases for V and 6 bases for J; bases not matched to a gene: 9. Germline V CDR1 and CDR2: MNHNS, SASEGT. For the CDR3, the DNA is TGTGCCAGCAGTGAGTGGACAGGGATTGTTGATGGCTACACCTTC. Protein product: CASSEWTGIVDGYTF.

CDR3 nucleotide sequence: TGTGCCAGCAGCCCACGGAGTCGGGAGCGAGACAATGAGCAGTTCTTC. Residues: CASSPRSRERDNEQFF. This chain uses TRBV11-3 with TRBJ2-1, with D tentatively TRBD2 (6 bases). Deletions cut 5 bases from V and 5 bases from J, with 19 bases between. Germline V lookup: CDR1 SGHNT, CDR2 YENEEA. The CDR3 is 16 residues long.

The J gene is TRBJ2-5, the V gene TRBV7-6; D might be TRBD2 (6 bases). Germline V gene sequence: CDR1 SGHVS, CDR2 FNYEAQ. The CDR3 is 13 amino acids. V was clipped by 6 bases and J by 1 base, with 9 bases between them. The CDR3: CASRHGGQETQYF. CDR3 DNA sequence: TGTGCCAGCAGGCACGGGGGCCAAGAGACCCAGTACTTC.

J is TRBJ2-2 and V is TRBV19, with TRBD2 matching over 12 bases. Unmatched junction bases numbered 4, after V lost 4 bases and J lost 7 bases. The germline V gene encodes CDR1 LNHDA and CDR2 SQIVND (reference sequence). The CDR3 extends over 15 amino acids. The CDR3 sequence is CASSTGLAGLGELFF. The CDR3 DNA follows: TGTGCCAGTAGTACCGGACTAGCGGGACTCGGGGAGCTGTTTTTT.

V is TRBV9 and J is TRBJ2-5; possible D gene TRBD1, 5 bases. Matching the DNA end better, TRBJ2-7 makes the J call doubtful. The CDR3 has 15 amino acids. The germline CDR1 and CDR2 sequences are SGDLS and YYNGEE. CDR3 nucleotides: TGTGCCAGCAGCGTATCAGGGCACGGGTCCTACGAGCAGTACTTC. Translating gives CASSVSGHGSYEQYF.

The chain is built from TRBV7-3 and TRBJ1-1; D unresolved. This CDR3 has 13 amino acids. V lost 1 base to trimming and J lost 5 bases, with 8 bases between them. The V gene's germline CDR1 is SGHTA and CDR2 FQGTGA. The DNA of the CDR3 is TGTGCCAGCAGCTTAAACCCGAGAACTGAAGCTTTCTTT. This gives the protein CASSLNPRTEAFF. The complete variable domain, with remaining parts taken from reference TRBV7-3 and TRBJ1-1, reads GAGVSQTPSNKVTEKGKYVELRCDPISGHTALYWYRQSLGQGPEFLIYFQGTGAADDSGLPNDRFFAVRPEGSVSTLKIQRTERGDSAVYLCASSLNPRTEAFFGQGTRLTVV.

Written as DNA, the CDR3 is TGCAGCGTTGTAAGGCGGGAGGGCGGGAATGAGCAGTTCTTC. Translating gives CSVVRREGGNEQFF. The chain has TRBV29-1 and TRBJ2-1; 9 bases map to TRBD2. The CDR3 loop spans 14 amino acids. Trimming at V came to 4 bases and at J to 7 bases, leaving 8 bases not matched to a gene. Germline V gene sequence: CDR1 SQVTM, CDR2 ANQGSEA.

V usage is TRBV6-5 and J usage is TRBJ2-5; D is possibly TRBD2 (6 bases). Trimming left V 4 bases short and J 2 bases short, with 11 bases between. The CDR3 spans 14 residues. Germline V gene sequence: CDR1 MNHEY, CDR2 SVGAGI. CDR3 in amino acids: CASSSAGRQETQYF. The CDR3 bases are TGTGCCAGCAGTTCGGCGGGGCGTCAAGAGACCCAGTACTTC.

The V and J genes are TRBV11-2 and TRBJ2-1; D gene uncertain. Trimming removed 1 base from V and 0 bases from J, with 7 bases in between. Germline CDR1 is SGHAT and CDR2 is FQNNGV. The CDR3 covers 15 residues. CDR3 sequence (DNA): TGTGCCAGCAGCTTAGCGGCCCGCTCCTACAATGAGCAGTTCTTC. As protein: CASSLAARSYNEQFF.

This sequence joins TRBV6-1 and TRBJ1-5, with D perhaps TRBD1 (5 bases). Germline values: CDR1 MNHNS, CDR2 SASEGT. The CDR3 is made up of 14 amino acids. The V end lost 3 bases, the J end lost 5 bases, and 11 bases lay between the germline ends. The DNA for the CDR3 is TGTGCCAGCAGTGACTTCTCCAGGGATCAGCCCCAGCATTTT. Residues: CASSDFSRDQPQHF.

This clone is a singleton in its sample. V gene TRBV27 combines with J gene TRBJ2-3; maybe TRBD1 (5 bases). The CDR3 is made up of 14 amino acids. V lost 1 base and J 4 bases, leaving 9 bases between the germline ends. Per the germline V gene, CDR1 is MNHEY and CDR2 is SMNVEV (reference sequence). The CDR3 reads CASSLWAGSDTQYF. DNA for the CDR3: TGTGCCAGCAGTTTATGGGCAGGGTCAGATACGCAGTATTTT.

The chain couples TRBV9 to TRBJ1-3; no clear D gene. V was shortened by 0 bases and J by 3 bases, with 10 bases between the two germline ends. This CDR3 is 15 amino acids long. Per germline, CDR1 SGDLS and CDR2 YYNGEE. The CDR3 protein is CASSVDEGGGNTIYF. The CDR3 coding sequence is TGTGCCAGCAGCGTAGATGAGGGTGGTGGAAACACCATATATTTT.

The genes are TRBV15 and TRBJ2-1; maybe TRBD2 (5 bases). The CDR3 length is 13 residues. Germline CDR1 and CDR2: LNHNV and YYDKDF (reference sequence). Trimming removed 6 bases from V and 9 bases from J, with 15 bases in between. In nucleotides, the CDR3 is TGTGCCACCAGAGTTACGGCGGGTGGTGAGCAGTTCTTC. Translation: CATRVTAGGEQFF.

The chain uses TRBV7-6 and TRBJ1-2, with TRBD1 identical over 7 bases. The CDR3 covers 13 residues. Germline loops: CDR1 SGHVS, CDR2 FNYEAQ. The trim removed 1 base at V and 8 bases at J, leaving 4 bases unmatched. In DNA, the CDR3 is TGTGCCAGCAGCTTAGAGAGGGGGCAAGGCTACACCTTC. This sequence encodes CASSLERGQGYTF.

The chain combines TRBV28 with TRBJ2-5; D unclear. The V gene lost 8 bases and the J gene lost 13 bases, with 11 bases spanning the gap. CDR1 is MDHEN, CDR2 SYDVKM, per germline. The CDR3 is 9 amino acids. In nucleotides, the CDR3 is TGTGCCAGCGGCCTACAGAGGTACTTC. Protein: CASGLQRYF.

V is TRBV11-2 and J is TRBJ2-5; D may correspond to TRBD1 or TRBD2 (5 bases each). Looked up from germline, CDR1 is SGHAT and CDR2 is FQNNGV. V was cut by 5 bases and J by 0 bases, with 16 bases left in between. The CDR3 covers 16 residues. This CDR3 reads CASSQGTATHQETQYF. The DNA of the CDR3 is TGTGCCAGCAGCCAAGGGACCGCAACCCACCAAGAGACCCAGTACTTC.

The chain uses TRBV28 and TRBJ2-7; the D gene could be TRBD1 or TRBD2 (5 bases each). Trimming took 6 bases from V and 3 from J, leaving 12 bases between them. CDR1 and CDR2 from the germline V gene are MDHEN and SYDVKM. The CDR3 length is 13 residues. CDR3 in amino acids: CASRRDGDYEQYF. The CDR3 nucleotides read TGTGCCAGCAGAAGGGACGGGGACTACGAGCAGTACTTC.

CDR3 sequence reads: CASSFPTDRDEQYF. The CDR3 region has the DNA TGTGCCAGCAGCTTTCCCACCGACCGCGACGAGCAGTACTTC. This chain uses TRBV5-6 with TRBJ2-7; the D is unclear. CDR3 length equals 14 residues. Trimming removed 2 bases from V and 5 bases from J, with 14 bases in between. Germline V gives CDR1 SGHDT, CDR2 YYEEEE.

The chain joins TRBV29-1 to TRBJ1-1; D is perhaps TRBD1 (6 bases). V was trimmed by 0 bases and J by 1 base, leaving 15 bases between them. Per the germline V gene, CDR1 is SQVTM and CDR2 is ANQGSEA. The CDR3 is 16 amino acids. In DNA form, the CDR3 reads TGCAGCGTTGAAGATCATTTCGACAGGAAGAACACTGAAGCTTTCTTT. Amino acid sequence: CSVEDHFDRKNTEAFF.